The 4 T cell receptor delta chains given below trace back to one sample, sequenced in a study of γδ T cells in repeated Plasmodium falciparum infection. Gammadelta T cells were flow-sorted from PBMC into Vgamma9/Vdelta2+ and Vdelta2-negative populations for bulk analysis. TCRdb re-called the multiplex PCR reads using CATT. This table has over 45,000 delta-chain clones, about 1.5% appearing once. Sequencing was carried out using gamma-delta T cells from blood. The origin of the receptors is a pool of human donors (malaria-infected and uninfected, not separated).

This clone has just a few counts. This likely stems from a read error, as it lies one base from a far larger clone. The sample has other DNA sequences that encode this CDR3 too. CDR3 sequence reads: CALGKPIPPRVPLDKLIF. The CDR3 DNA reads as TGTGCTCTCGGGAAGCCCATTCCTCCGCGGGTGCCTCTCGATAAACTCATCTTT. The rearrangement links TRDV1 to TRDJ1; possible D gene TRDD2, 5 bases. CDR3 length: 18 residues. V dropped 9 bases and J dropped 4 bases, with 30 bases sitting between them. Germline assignment: CDR1 TSWWSYY and CDR2 QGS.

In its sample, this clone was seen a few times. This is likely an artifact of a read error, given a far larger clone one base away. This sample also contains other DNA sequences that code for the same CDR3. The CDR3 is CALGEGLVGGYMTDKLIF. The CDR3 nucleotides read TGTGCTCTTGGGGAAGGCCTTGTTGGGGGATACATGACCGATAAACTCATCTTC. The rearrangement links TRDV1 to TRDJ1, with 10 bases that match TRDD3. The CDR3 has 18 residues. Germline V CDR1 and CDR2: TSWWSYY, QGS.

Turning to this clone: A far more abundant clone sits one base away, making this likely a read error. Other DNA sequences in this sample translate to the same CDR3. The V gene is listed as TRDV1; no J gene was called; the listed D gene, TRDD3, was not tested against the DNA. CDR3 length equals 16 residues. The V gene's germline CDR1 is TSWWSYY and CDR2 QGS. CDR3 protein: CALGELAGLLGAKLIF. Here the CDR3 DNA reads TGTGCTCTTGGGGAACTGGCCGGTCTACTGGGGGCTAAGCTCATCTTT.

For this clone: This may arise from a read error, as a much more abundant clone is one base away. CDR3 sequence reads: CACVPPWDTRQMFF. The CDR3 coding sequence is TGTGCCTGTGTCCCACCCTGGGACACCCGACAGATGTTTTTC. V and J are TRDV2 and TRDJ3, with D unclear. Matching the DNA to germline supplied the J gene, which TCRdb does not give. Trimming cost V 5 bases and J 2 bases, with 6 bases left between them. Per germline, CDR1 GEAIGNYY and CDR2 EKD. CDR3 length: 14 amino acids.